The 7 T cell receptor beta chains given below trace back to one sample, sequenced in a study of CD8+ T cells in alopecia areata. Reverse transcription of extracted RNA yielded cDNA, which provided the sequencing template. The assay was immunoSEQ multiplex PCR, and TCRdb's table has in-frame clones only and misses some. The repertoire includes approximately 63,000 clones, roughly 57% of them detected once, and around a sixth sits in the top ten. Sequenced material: CD8+ T cells sorted from blood, taken at week 0. The receptors derive from a human donor with alopecia areata.

V and J are TRBV11-2 and TRBJ2-1, with 10 bases lining up with TRBD2. The ends lost 1 base at V and 3 bases at J; junction bases unmatched: 6. Per the germline V gene, CDR1 is SGHAT and CDR2 is FQNNGV. The CDR3 contains 17 residues. The CDR3 DNA sequence: TGTGCCAGCAGCTTAGCAGGTCCTAGCGGGAGCTACAATGAGCAGTTCTTC. It specifies CASSLAGPSGSYNEQFF.

The chain has TRBV29-1 and TRBJ2-5; 8 bases fit TRBD2. J lost 4 bases, V lost 4 bases, and 11 bases had no gene match. CDR1 is SQVTM, CDR2 ANQGSEA, per germline. The CDR3 loop spans 15 amino acids. The CDR3 nucleotides are TGCAGCGTTGCCGAGCGGGGGAGCCCAAGAGAGACCCAGTACTTC. It is translated as CSVAERGSPRETQYF.

This clone was seen a handful of times. The chain uses TRBV5-1 and TRBJ1-1; a possible D gene is TRBD1 (5 bases). This CDR3 is built from 11 residues. Per germline, CDR1 SGHRS and CDR2 YFSETQ. V gave up 4 bases and J gave up 8 bases, with 9 bases separating them. CDR3 amino acids: CASSQGREAFF. CDR3 nucleotide sequence: TGCGCCAGCAGCCAGGGAAGGGAAGCTTTCTTT.

The chain joins TRBV28 to TRBJ2-5, with D unresolved. CDR1 and CDR2 from the germline V gene are MDHEN and SYDVKM. Trimming shortened V by 7 bases and J by 1 base, and 22 bases separated the two germline ends. This CDR3 spans 17 amino acids. DNA for the CDR3: TGTGCCAGCACAACAAGCTGGAAGGACGGACCCCAAGAGACCCAGTACTTC. Its protein is CASTTSWKDGPQETQYF.

J is TRBJ2-5 and V is TRBV28; D is perhaps TRBD1 (5 bases). The CDR3 is 13 amino acids. Trimming shortened V by 5 bases and J by 3 bases, and 10 bases separated the two germline ends. The germline V gene encodes CDR1 MDHEN and CDR2 SYDVKM. CDR3 bases: TGTGCCAGCAGTCCATCGACAGAAGAGACCCAGTACTTC. This codes for CASSPSTEETQYF. The variable domain in full, with the rest retrieved from reference TRBV28 and TRBJ2-5, is DVKVTQSSRYLVKRTGEKVFLECVQDMDHENMFWYRQDPGLGLRLIYFSYDVKMKEKGDIPEGYSVSREKKERFSLILESASTNQTSMYLCASSPSTEETQYFGPGTRLLVL.

V and J are TRBV27 and TRBJ2-7, with a possible D match to TRBD2 (6 bases). The CDR3 totals 16 residues. Germline V gene lookup returns CDR1 MNHEY and CDR2 SMNVEV (reference sequence). V was trimmed by 0 bases and J by 9 bases, leaving 21 bases between them. The DNA of the CDR3 is TGTGCCAGCAGTTTATCGAGGGGTGACACCTTGCGGGGGCAGTACTTC. Translation gives CASSLSRGDTLRGQYF.

CDR3 region: CASSQDQNTGELFF. CDR3 nucleotide sequence: TGCGCCAGCAGCCAAGACCAGAACACCGGGGAGCTGTTTTTT. The chain employs TRBV4-3 and TRBJ2-2, with D hard to call. V was trimmed by 0 bases and J by 1 base, leaving 3 bases between them. Per the germline V gene, CDR1 is LGHNA and CDR2 is YSLEER. The CDR3 runs to 14 residues.